The 26 T cell receptor beta chains below all came from one sample that was sequenced in a study of blood T cell repertoires in COVID-19. Produced via immunoSEQ multiplex PCR; TCRdb's table is partial and in-frame only. The data show more than 250,000 clones, with around 87% seen just once and about 5.2% held by the top ten. The specimen sequenced was PBMCs or T cells enriched from blood (not recorded which). Receptor source: a young woman who had recovered from COVID-19.

This chain connects TRBV4-3 to TRBJ1-2, with 7 bases aligning to TRBD1. The CDR3 has 16 residues. V lost 0 bases to trimming and J lost 0 bases; unmatched junction nucleotides: 4. CDR1 is LGHNA and CDR2 is YSLEER in the germline V gene. Here the CDR3 DNA reads TGCGCCAGCAGCCAAGAACGGGACAGTGCTAACTATGGCTACACCTTC. Residues: CASSQERDSANYGYTF.

This chain links TRBV5-6 with TRBJ2-3, with 8 bases identical to TRBD1. With 4 bases clipped from V and 4 bases from J, the junction kept 5 bases outside the gene matches. The CDR3 length is 14 residues. Per germline, CDR1 SGHDT and CDR2 YYEEEE. The DNA for the CDR3 is TGTGCCAGCAGCGACAGGGGAGCGGCAGATACGCAGTATTTT. This gives the protein CASSDRGAADTQYF.

V usage is TRBV5-4 and J usage is TRBJ2-1; 10 positions agree with TRBD2. Trimming at V came to 0 bases and at J to 7 bases, leaving 10 bases not matched to a gene. In germline, CDR1 is SGHNT, CDR2 YYREEE (reference sequence). This CDR3 spans 17 amino acids. Here the CDR3 reads CASSLAVRAGGFNEQFF. The CDR3 DNA sequence: TGTGCCAGCAGCTTGGCCGTTCGAGCGGGGGGGTTTAATGAGCAGTTCTTC.

The chain combines TRBV7-8 with TRBJ2-2, with a weak D call TRBD2 (5 bases). Germline values: CDR1 SGHVS, CDR2 FQNEAQ. V was cut by 3 bases and J by 2 bases, with 13 bases left in between. This CDR3 is built from 16 residues. The CDR3 loop is CASSLRIAINTGELFF. The CDR3 DNA reads as TGTGCCAGCAGCTTGCGAATAGCGATCAACACCGGGGAGCTGTTTTTT. Together with reference TRBV7-8 and TRBJ2-2, the CDR3 gives the full variable domain: GAGVSQSPRYKVAKRGQDVALRCDPISGHVSLFWYQQALGQGPEFLTYFQNEAQLDKSGLPSDRFFAERPEGSVSTLKIQRTQQEDSAVYLCASSLRIAINTGELFFGEGSRLTVL.

V and J are TRBV4-1 and TRBJ1-6; no definite D call. The CDR3 runs to 13 residues. Trimming shortened V by 0 bases and J by 13 bases, and 10 bases separated the two germline ends. The germline V gene encodes CDR1 MGHRA and CDR2 YSYEKL. This CDR3 reads CASSQDRGWPLHF. CDR3 coding DNA: TGCGCCAGCAGCCAAGATCGCGGGTGGCCCCTCCACTTT.

The chain couples TRBV2 to TRBJ2-7, with no clear D. V was trimmed by 2 bases and J by 2 bases, leaving 10 bases between them. Per germline, CDR1 SNHLY and CDR2 FYNNEI. CDR3 length: 14 amino acids. CDR3 sequence: CASSEQATTYEQYF. CDR3 nucleotide sequence: TGTGCCAGCAGTGAACAGGCGACCACCTACGAGCAGTACTTC.

The chain is built from TRBV7-2 and TRBJ2-2; D might be TRBD1 (5 bases). CDR1 is SGHTA and CDR2 is FQGNSA in the germline V gene. The V and J ends lost 2 bases and 6 bases respectively, with 16 bases between them. CDR3 length: 16 residues. The chain's CDR3 is CASSLKVQGLAGELFF. Here the CDR3 DNA reads TGTGCCAGCAGCTTAAAGGTCCAGGGTCTTGCCGGGGAGCTGTTTTTT.

This clone has only one observation. The CDR3 spells CASSFLRGDTQYF. For the CDR3, the DNA is TGTGCCAGCAGCTTCCTCCGGGGGGATACGCAGTATTTT. The rearrangement uses TRBV7-2 and TRBJ2-3; D is possibly TRBD2 (6 bases). The germline V gene has CDR1 SGHTA and CDR2 FQGNSA. Trimming cost V 3 bases and J 6 bases, with 10 bases left between them. CDR3 size: 13 residues.

The chain recombines TRBV29-1 with TRBJ1-1; perhaps TRBD1 as D (6 bases). The CDR3 contains 13 residues. V lost 4 bases to trimming and J lost 4 bases, with 13 bases between them. Germline CDR1 and CDR2: SQVTM and ANQGSEA. CDR3: CSVGGRGGTEAFF. Written as DNA, the CDR3 is TGCAGCGTTGGGGGGCGAGGGGGCACTGAAGCTTTCTTT. Using reference TRBV29-1 and TRBJ1-1 for the parts outside the CDR3, the full variable domain is SAVISQKPSRDICQRGTSLTIQCQVDSQVTMMFWYRQQPGQSLTLIATANQGSEATYESGFVIDKFPISRPNLTFSTLTVSNMSPEDSSIYLCSVGGRGGTEAFFGQGTRLTVV.

This sequence joins TRBV29-1 and TRBJ2-3; D is possibly TRBD2 (7 bases). Germline assignment: CDR1 SQVTM and CDR2 ANQGSEA. V was shortened by 1 base and J by 5 bases, with 16 bases between the two germline ends. The CDR3 contains 15 residues. The CDR3 loop is CSVEGVRGPGDTQYF. CDR3 coding DNA: TGCAGCGTTGAAGGGGTGCGGGGGCCGGGAGATACGCAGTATTTT.

This clone was seen a single time. The chain carries TRBV6-5 and TRBJ1-2; D gene unclear. The CDR3 spans 14 residues. V gave up 0 bases and J gave up 8 bases, with 13 bases separating them. Germline V gene data show CDR1 as MNHEY and CDR2 as SVGAGI. CDR3: CASSYSGGIGGYTF. The DNA of the CDR3 is TGTGCCAGCAGTTACTCAGGAGGGATAGGAGGCTACACCTTC.

The chain has TRBV6-2 or TRBV6-3 and TRBJ2-2; 9 bases line up with TRBD1. The CDR3 runs 17 residues. Trimming removed 2 bases from V and 3 bases from J; junction bases left unmatched: 7. The germline V gene encodes CDR1 MNHEY and CDR2 SVGEGT. CDR3 protein: CASSYDRRQGDTGELFF. For the CDR3, the DNA is TGTGCCAGCAGTTACGATCGGCGACAGGGGGACACCGGGGAGCTGTTTTTT.

The rearrangement uses TRBV5-5 and TRBJ2-5; TRBD2 agrees at 14 bases. CDR1 and CDR2 (germline): SGHKS, YYEKEE (reference sequence). This CDR3 region has 17 residues. V dropped 4 bases and J dropped 5; count of bases not matched to a gene: 10. The CDR3, as DNA: TGTGCCAGCAGCCCGGGACTAGCGGGGGTCCCATGGGAGACCCAGTACTTC. Its protein is CASSPGLAGVPWETQYF.

This clone came up once. The genes are TRBV29-1 and TRBJ1-2; 9 bases agree with TRBD1. The CDR3 length is 17 residues. J lost 1 base, V lost 3 bases, and 12 bases had no gene match. Germline V lookup: CDR1 SQVTM, CDR2 ANQGSEA. The CDR3 spells CSVEANPGQGLNYGYTF. In nucleotides, the CDR3 is TGCAGCGTTGAGGCGAATCCGGGACAGGGCCTTAACTATGGCTACACCTTC.

This chain links TRBV27 with TRBJ1-6, with 10 bases lining up with TRBD1. Germline-derived CDR1 and CDR2 are MNHEY and SMNVEV (reference sequence). The CDR3 has 18 residues. Trimming at V came to 3 bases and at J to 10 bases, leaving 15 bases not matched to a gene. The CDR3 DNA reads TGTGCCAGCAGTTTTTGGCCGGGGAGGGACAGGGGAAGGTCACCCCTCCACTTT. Translation: CASSFWPGRDRGRSPLHF.

This chain uses TRBV19 with TRBJ2-2; no clear D gene. Germline V gives CDR1 LNHDA, CDR2 SQIVND (reference sequence). V was trimmed by 4 bases and J by 0 bases, leaving 12 bases between them. This CDR3 region has 16 residues. For the CDR3, the DNA is TGTGCCAGTAGTAGGTCGACAAGAACGAACACCGGGGAGCTGTTTTTT. Its translation is CASSRSTRTNTGELFF.

This clone came up a few times. The rearrangement links TRBV27 to TRBJ2-7; 9 bases are a match to TRBD2. The CDR3 runs 15 residues. Germline CDR1 and CDR2: MNHEY and SMNVEV (reference sequence). After removal of 6 bases from V and 4 bases from J, the junction contained 10 bases not matched to a gene. CDR3: CASSPRGGRLYEQYF. The DNA for the CDR3 is TGTGCCAGCAGCCCGCGGGGGGGCCGGTTGTACGAGCAGTACTTC.

The chain joins TRBV9 to TRBJ1-4, with 7 bases identical to TRBD1. The CDR3 extends over 15 amino acids. J gave up 5 bases and V 4 bases, and 8 bases lay outside the gene matches. Germline CDR1 SGDLS, CDR2 YYNGEE. The CDR3 sequence: CASSPGTAVNEKLFF. CDR3 bases: TGTGCCAGCAGCCCGGGGACAGCGGTAAATGAAAAACTGTTTTTT.

The chain couples TRBV16 to TRBJ1-5; tentatively, D is TRBD1 (5 bases). The germline V gene encodes CDR1 KGHSY and CDR2 FQNENV. The germline V and J ends were trimmed by 0 bases and 0 bases, with 12 bases remaining between them. The CDR3 runs to 17 residues. The CDR3 coding sequence is TGTGCCAGCAGCCAATCGTTCGGGGGGTATAGCAATCAGCCCCAGCATTTT. Its protein product is CASSQSFGGYSNQPQHF.

The chain employs TRBV5-8 and TRBJ1-4, with D unresolved. The CDR3 has 15 amino acids. CDR1 SGHTS and CDR2 YDEGEE come from the germline V gene. The ends were cut back, 3 bases at V and 2 bases at J, with 11 bases in the middle. This CDR3 reads CASSWRGITNEKLFF. As DNA, the CDR3 is TGTGCCAGCAGCTGGAGAGGGATTACTAATGAAAAACTGTTTTTT.

V usage is TRBV7-2 and J usage is TRBJ2-2; the match to TRBD2 covers 8 bases. The V and J ends lost 3 bases and 4 bases, in that order; junction bases with no gene match: 7. CDR1 is SGHTA and CDR2 is FQGNSA in the germline V gene. The CDR3 has 16 residues. The DNA of the CDR3 is TGTGCCAGCAGCTTCTATTTGGCGGGGGGCACCGGGGAGCTGTTTTTT. Protein: CASSFYLAGGTGELFF.

In its sample, this clone was seen a few times. The rearrangement links TRBV29-1 to TRBJ2-5; 8 positions agree with TRBD1. This CDR3 has 12 residues. J lost 2 bases, V lost 6 bases, and 2 bases had no gene match. CDR1 is SQVTM and CDR2 is ANQGSEA in the germline V gene. CDR3 nucleotides: TGCAGCGTAGGGGACAGGCAAGAGACCCAGTACTTC. This sequence encodes CSVGDRQETQYF.

The chain has TRBV5-5 and TRBJ1-4; 8 nucleotides match TRBD1. Germline assignment: CDR1 SGHKS and CDR2 YYEKEE (reference sequence). V shed 2 bases, J shed 7 bases, and the junction held 7 bases outside the gene matches. This CDR3 comprises 15 residues. The CDR3 DNA is TGTGCCAGCAGCTTAAACGGACAGGGTCGTGAAAAACTGTTTTTT. It yields the protein CASSLNGQGREKLFF. Filled out from reference TRBV5-5 and TRBJ1-4, the complete variable domain reads DAGVTQSPTHLIKTRGQQVTLRCSPISGHKSVSWYQQVLGQGPQFIFQYYEKEERGRGNFPDRFSARQFPNYSSELNVNALLLGDSALYLCASSLNGQGREKLFFGSGTQLSVL.

The chain combines TRBV2 with TRBJ2-3, with 11 bases lining up with TRBD1. The J segment lost 6 bases and the V segment lost 3 bases, leaving 2 bases of the junction unmatched. The CDR3 totals 14 residues. Germline-derived CDR1 and CDR2 are SNHLY and FYNNEI. This CDR3 reads CASSEDRGRDTQYF. The CDR3 DNA reads as TGTGCCAGCAGTGAGGACAGGGGGCGGGATACGCAGTATTTT.

The chain joins TRBV19 to TRBJ1-2; unclear D gene. CDR1 LNHDA and CDR2 SQIVND come from the germline V gene (reference sequence). The CDR3 totals 14 residues. V was pared by 5 bases and J by 1 base, with 11 bases between. The CDR3 region has the DNA TGTGCCAGTAGTCCCCCCGGGGTTAACTATGGCTACACCTTC. Translation gives CASSPPGVNYGYTF.

The V and J genes are TRBV19 and TRBJ1-5; maybe TRBD1 (5 bases). This CDR3 is 14 amino acids long. The germline V and J ends were trimmed by 3 bases and 6 bases, with 12 bases remaining between them. From germline, CDR1 is LNHDA and CDR2 SQIVND (reference sequence). The CDR3: CASSIVAGPQPQHF. The CDR3 bases are TGTGCCAGTAGTATCGTGGCAGGGCCTCAGCCCCAGCATTTT.